The text below deals with one T cell receptor (beta chain). This clonotype was picked up many times. The antigen it binds to is not known. No much larger clone is present one base from it, and per-base qualities are unavailable. Receptor amplification or capture employed 5' RACE. Instrument on record: NextSeq 500. In the TCR library protocol, a unique molecular identifier was attached to each TCR cDNA molecule so that PCR and sequencing errors could be corrected. The authors' pipeline ran thus. Decombinator tools were used for TCR identification, UMI-based error correction and CDR3 extraction. Expanded TCRs were defined as those above a frequency of 2 per 1,000, corresponding to the top 1% of the tumor frequency distribution. Expanded tumor TCRs were classed as regional if statistically deemed absent (corrected P<0.05) from at least one tumor region, otherwise ubiquitous. Each repertoire was subsampled 100 times to 5,000 TCRs, after which Renyi diversity was computed with the R vegan package. CDR3 similarity networks were built from amino acid triplet string-kernel similarity, with CDR3s being connected when pairwise similarity was above 0.82. TCRdb took the public reads, trimmed them with fastp at Q25, ran MiXCR for clone calling and kept in-frame beta chains. Each record represents a unique CDR3 protein, reported with the most common genes and DNA among its rows. The V and J calls follow TCRdb's processing rather than the paper's. This sample has 7,000 to 9,500 distinct CDR3 sequences in its table, and about 8.8% of those were observed once. Around a quarter of the sample is taken by the ten largest.

This specimen's time point label, interpreted: sample taken at primary tumor resection. The donors were some 70 patients from the lung TRACERx cohort who had early-stage, untreated non-small cell lung cancer. For TCR sequencing, whole RNA was extracted from tumor and nontumor lung tissue, or from cryopreserved PBMC samples, and no cell sorting was done. Only patients for whom sufficient RNA was available from at least two tumor regions were selected for TCR sequencing. A lung pathologist reviewed the tumor and adjacent nontumor lung specimens before the specimens were selected. Counted from cysteine to phenylalanine, this CDR3 has 15 amino acids. Only CDR3 DNA is held: 45 bases, read in frame from base 1. The germline V gene yields SGHAT for CDR1 and FQNNGV for CDR2. The germline ends are 16 bases apart after V is trimmed by 7 bases and J by 1 base. These data belong to a study of spatial heterogeneity in lung cancer (dated by TCRdb to the late 2010s). Regarding the complete study: More beta-chain than alpha-chain transcripts were consistently detected, likely reflecting higher beta-chain transcript abundance. A strong correlation was found between TCR transcript counts in tumor regions and a T cell transcriptional module score from matched bulk RNA-seq. In the raw uncorrected reads, each unique combination of TCR and UMI appeared on average more than ten times. TCR alpha and beta repertoires were quantitatively compared across multiple tumor regions, matched nontumor lung and blood in non-small cell lung cancer. TCR repertoire features were related to nonsynonymous mutation counts determined by whole-exome sequencing of tumor tissue. Both alpha and beta chains were TCR-sequenced in samples taken at surgery, namely 220 tumor regions, 62 to 70 matched nontumor lung samples and 55 to 60 PBMC samples.

General findings and caveats noted by the study authors: Counts of ubiquitous and regional expanded TCRs correlated with counts of ubiquitous and regional nonsynonymous mutations, respectively. Additional single-cell paired TCR alpha and beta sequencing was considered necessary to confirm, at a functional level, the hypothesis that regional TCRs recognize regional mutations. A correlation was observed between the number of expanded intratumoral alpha and beta TCRs and the tumor nonsynonymous mutation count. TCR-seq coverage of tumor T cells was estimated to be only roughly 7% for alpha chains and 11% to 15% for beta chains.

The TCR was taken from a male donor with early-stage non-small cell lung cancer. The sample was lung tumor tissue, taken at surgery. The chain is assembled from TRBV11-2 and TRBJ1-2; perhaps TRBD1 is the D gene, with 5 bases matching. CDR3 loop: CASTSLGEDNYGYTF. The nucleotide sequence reads TGTGCCAGCACCTCTTTGGGGGAGGATAACTATGGCTACACCTTC.